These 6 T cell receptor beta chains originate from one sample sequenced in a study of blood T cell repertoires in COVID-19. TCRdb's table, derived via immunoSEQ multiplex PCR, lists solely in-frame clones and lacks some. Of tens of thousands of clones in the sample, roughly 84% are singletons; the top ten hold approximately 1.4%. The sequenced sample consisted of peripheral blood. These receptors all come from a man aged 50-59 years with acute or convalescent COVID-19.

This clone was observed once. The chain is built from TRBV18 and TRBJ1-3; 7 bases align to TRBD1. The CDR3 covers 13 residues. The V gene's germline CDR1 is KGHSH and CDR2 LQKENI. J gave up 2 bases and V 5 bases, and 0 bases lay outside the gene matches. The CDR3 loop is CASSDRAGNTIYF. DNA of the CDR3: TGTGCCAGCTCAGACAGGGCTGGAAACACCATATATTTT.

The chain links TRBV6-1 to TRBJ2-5, with D perhaps matching TRBD2 (6 bases). V was shortened by 1 base and J by 9 bases, with 9 bases between the two germline ends. This CDR3 contains 12 residues. Germline values: CDR1 MNHNS, CDR2 SASEGT. CDR3 in amino acids: CASSEVGGPQYF. CDR3 coding DNA: TGTGCCAGCAGTGAAGTAGGAGGGCCCCAGTACTTC.

The chain links TRBV27 to TRBJ1-5; weak D call: TRBD1 (6 bases). Trimming pared 0 bases from V and 6 bases from J, leaving 12 bases between. In germline, CDR1 is MNHEY, CDR2 SMNVEV (reference sequence). The length of the CDR3 is 15 residues. The CDR3 DNA sequence: TGTGCCAGCAGTTTATCCAGCAGGGGTGGTCAGCCCCAGCATTTT. Translating it yields CASSLSSRGGQPQHF.

The chain employs TRBV6-2 or TRBV6-3 and TRBJ1-5; D might be TRBD1 (6 bases). Germline CDR1 is MNHEY and CDR2 is SVGEGT. With 6 bases removed from V and 2 bases from J, the gap between germline ends came to 14 bases. The CDR3 extends over 15 amino acids. The CDR3 DNA reads TGTGCCAGCAGCAAACAGGGAAACGGCAATCAGCCCCAGCATTTT. This sequence encodes CASSKQGNGNQPQHF.

This rearrangement joins TRBV7-8 to TRBJ1-6; D unclear. The CDR3 extends over 13 amino acids. Germline CDR1 is SGHVS and CDR2 is FQNEAQ. Trimming stripped 5 bases from V and 6 bases from J, with 8 bases between. The CDR3 coding sequence is TGTGCCAGCAGCCCTCCGGTTAATTCACCCCTCCACTTT. Its protein is CASSPPVNSPLHF. Variable domain in full (rest from reference TRBV7-8 and TRBJ1-6): GAGVSQSPRYKVAKRGQDVALRCDPISGHVSLFWYQQALGQGPEFLTYFQNEAQLDKSGLPSDRFFAERPEGSVSTLKIQRTQQEDSAVYLCASSPPVNSPLHFGNGTRLTVT.

The chain couples TRBV10-3 to TRBJ1-4; D remains unclear. Germline V gene sequence: CDR1 ENHRY, CDR2 SYGVKD. CDR3 size: 18 residues. The V end was cut by 4 bases, the J end by 2 bases, with 20 bases between. The CDR3 DNA reads as TGTGCCATCAGTGCTTTAGCTTCGACCCTTGCCACTAATGAAAAACTGTTTTTT. Residues: CAISALASTLATNEKLFF.